This T cell receptor (beta chain) derives from a study of cytomegalovirus exposure and HLA in healthy donors. The ends lost 4 bases at V and 3 bases at J; junction bases unmatched: 3. CDR3 size: 13 residues. Germline V gene sequence: CDR1 SGHRS, CDR2 YFSETQ. The repertoire was sequenced with immunoSEQ multiplex PCR; TCRdb's copy has only in-frame clones and lacks some. The sample has roughly 330,000 clones, about 85% seen once. The sequenced sample was PBMCs. The chain combines TRBV5-1 with TRBJ2-7; 8 nucleotides agree with TRBD2. This receptor was identified in a woman in her twenties or thirties in good health and CMV-seropositive. The CDR3 bases are TGCGCCAGCAGCGAGGCGGGGGGCTACGAGCAGTACTTC. Its translation: CASSEAGGYEQYF.